This record covers a single T cell receptor (beta chain). The target antigen is unknown. The junction shows a germline mismatch at one end, possibly a read error. CDR3 length: 12 residues. The germline CDR1 and CDR2 sequences are MDHEN and SYDVKM. Expressed TCRB transcripts were sequenced after all isolated RNA was converted to cDNA. TCRdb keeps only in-frame clones here, not all; method: immunoSEQ multiplex PCR. The table shows 500,000 to 850,000 clones, with around 15% occurring only once. The data were obtained in a study of beta chain features in type 1 diabetes. Whole-study findings and limits: A moderate, significant TCRB CDR3 shortening appeared in type 1 diabetes across four CD4+ subsets. Diminished insertions and augmented deletions at VDJ junctions characterized type 1 diabetes patients. Naive, central memory and Treg TCRB repertoires seemed to resemble each other more closely in patients than they did in healthy donors.

The purity of all sorted populations exceeded 95%. This chain joins TRBV28 and TRBJ2-7, with D unclear. The receptor was derived from a man aged 18 to 29 with type 1 diabetes. Sequenced: naive CD4+ T cells from blood. The CDR3: CASSLAPNQLDF. The CDR3 DNA reads as TGTGCCAGCAGTTTAGCCCCGAATCAACTCGATTTC.